Listed below are T cell receptor beta chains from one sample, sequenced in a study of blood T cells in healthy people across ages. TCRdb processed the 5' RACE reads anew with MiXCR; each CDR3 protein has one entry. The sample has around 970,000 distinct CDR3 sequences, roughly 47% seen once; the top ten hold 20% to 25%. Sequenced input: blood. The receptors come from a woman aged 55-69 years in good health. CDR3s include the opening cysteine and the closing phenylalanine or tryptophan. The D gene is left open where the match is weak. Part of the rows lack a size; the others show once, few, many or a class for expanded clones.

cdr3_aa	cdr3_nt	d_call	clone_size	v_call	j_call
CASSSSDRARWETQYF	TGTGCCAGCAGCTCATCGGACAGGGCTAGGTGGGAGACCCAGTACTTC	TRBD1	.	TRBV7-9	TRBJ2-5
CASSQVNPTGSSSISYTF	TGTGCCAGCAGCCAAGTAAATCCCACAGGATCCTCCTCGATATCCTACACCTTC	.	.	TRBV3-1	TRBJ1-2
CASSTGTVQETQYF	TGTGCCAGCAGCACCGGGACAGTCCAAGAGACCCAGTACTTC	TRBD1	.	TRBV6-5	TRBJ2-5
CAIRASGNTGELFF	TGTGCCATCCGGGCTAGCGGGAACACCGGGGAGCTGTTTTTT	TRBD2	once	TRBV10-3	TRBJ2-2
CASRAGTGHYEQYF	TGCGCCAGCAGGGCCGGGACAGGGCACTACGAGCAGTACTTC	TRBD1	once	TRBV10-1	TRBJ2-7
CAGGETGANVLTF	TGTGCCGGAGGGGAAACTGGGGCCAACGTCCTGACTTTC	.	many	TRBV28	TRBJ2-6
CASSFGGTNGEQYF	TGTGCCAGCAGCTTTGGCGGGACTAATGGAGAGCAGTACTTC	TRBD2	.	TRBV7-9	TRBJ2-7
CASSFSGRAFGQFF	TGTGCCAGCAGCTTTAGCGGGAGGGCCTTTGGGCAGTTCTTC	TRBD2	.	TRBV11-2	TRBJ2-1
CASSATGTRHTDTQYF	TGTGCCAGCAGCGCTACCGGGACTAGGCACACAGATACGCAGTATTTT	TRBD2	few	TRBV7-2	TRBJ2-3
CASSQTDTIYF	TGTGCCAGCAGCCAGACAGACACCATATATTTT	.	.	TRBV2	TRBJ1-3
CASSVGQGYEQYF	TGTGCCAGCAGCGTTGGACAGGGCTACGAGCAGTACTTC	TRBD1	many	TRBV7-2	TRBJ2-7
CATSRYSTDTQYF	TGTGCCACCAGCAGGTACAGCACAGATACGCAGTATTTT	.	.	TRBV15	TRBJ2-3
CASSSGSGNRYYEQYF	TGTGCCAGCAGCTCGGGTAGCGGGAACCGCTACTACGAGCAGTACTTC	TRBD2	few	TRBV7-8	TRBJ2-7
CASTQLMENSPLHF	TGTGCCAGCACCCAACTAATGGAAAATTCACCCCTCCACTTT	.	few	TRBV12-3/TRBV12-4	TRBJ1-6
CASRRGTEAYEQYF	TGTGCCAGCCGTAGGGGGACGGAGGCCTACGAGCAGTACTTC	.	.	TRBV4-2	TRBJ2-7
CASSYYREAEQYF	TGTGCCAGCAGTTATTACAGGGAAGCCGAGCAGTACTTC	.	.	TRBV6-2/TRBV6-3	TRBJ2-7
CASSPSTSGNYEQYF	TGTGCCAGCTCACCCTCGACTAGCGGAAACTACGAGCAGTACTTC	TRBD2	few	TRBV18	TRBJ2-7
CSATSGLAGRPDTQYF	TGCAGTGCTACCTCCGGACTAGCCGGACGACCAGATACGCAGTATTTT	TRBD2	.	TRBV20-1	TRBJ2-3
CASSGVEPDKLDTQYF	TGTGCCAGCAGTGGGGTCGAGCCGGATAAGTTAGATACGCAGTATTTT	.	.	TRBV6-1	TRBJ2-3
CASSLPTGRTDTQYF	TGTGCCAGCAGTTTACCGACAGGGCGCACAGATACGCAGTATTTT	TRBD1	few	TRBV28	TRBJ2-3
CATNIAGGPRETQYF	TGTGCCACAAACATAGCGGGAGGGCCAAGGGAGACCCAGTACTTC	TRBD2	.	TRBV6-1	TRBJ2-5
CASKDGATNEKLFF	TGTGCCAGCAAGGACGGAGCAACTAATGAAAAACTGTTTTTT	.	.	TRBV27	TRBJ1-4
CSAREASGSETQYF	TGCAGTGCTAGAGAGGCTAGCGGTTCAGAGACCCAGTACTTC	TRBD2	.	TRBV20-1	TRBJ2-5
CASSLAMVKTGDTEAFF	TGTGCCAGCAGCTTAGCAATGGTCAAGACAGGGGACACTGAAGCTTTCTTT	TRBD1	few	TRBV7-2	TRBJ1-1
CASVGDTNQPQHF	TGTGCCAGCGTGGGGGATACCAATCAGCCCCAGCATTTT	.	.	TRBV2	TRBJ1-5
CASSLWAGVREQYF	TGTGCCAGCAGCTTATGGGCGGGAGTCAGGGAGCAGTACTTC	TRBD2	once	TRBV7-9	TRBJ2-7
CASSPIEGAAYDEQFF	TGTGCCAGCAGTCCCATTGAGGGGGCTGCCTACGATGAGCAGTTCTTC	TRBD1	.	TRBV3-1	TRBJ2-1
CASTVAKYNEQFF	TGTGCCAGCACGGTAGCTAAATACAATGAGCAGTTCTTC	.	.	TRBV28	TRBJ2-1
CASSQKGQGRSNEQFF	TGTGCCAGCAGCCAAAAAGGACAGGGTAGATCGAATGAGCAGTTCTTC	TRBD1	.	TRBV7-9	TRBJ2-1
CASSNTRSTEAFF	TGTGCCAGCAGCAATACTAGGAGCACTGAAGCTTTCTTT	.	few	TRBV7-3	TRBJ1-1
CASSHRDRSNYGYTF	TGCGCCAGCAGCCACCGGGACAGGTCTAACTATGGCTACACCTTC	TRBD1	few	TRBV4-1	TRBJ1-2
CSVDRRAKNIQYF	TGCAGCGTTGACAGGAGAGCCAAAAACATTCAGTACTTC	.	few	TRBV29-1	TRBJ2-4
CASSPGQDLTDTQYF	TGTGCCAGCAGCCCTGGACAGGATCTCACAGATACGCAGTATTTT	TRBD1	.	TRBV3-1	TRBJ2-3
CASTPGYRGQPQHF	TGTGCCAGCACTCCGGGGTATAGGGGTCAGCCCCAGCATTTT	.	.	TRBV12-3/TRBV12-4	TRBJ1-5
CSALPGTRYNEQFF	TGCAGTGCGCTTCCCGGGACCCGCTACAATGAGCAGTTCTTC	.	.	TRBV20-1	TRBJ2-1
CASASGGSNTEAFF	TGCGCCAGCGCTTCGGGGGGTTCGAACACTGAAGCTTTCTTT	.	.	TRBV5-1	TRBJ1-1
CSVEGPLSYNEQFF	TGCAGCGTTGAGGGACCTCTTTCCTACAATGAGCAGTTCTTC	.	few	TRBV29-1	TRBJ2-1
CATNDRNTQYF	TGTGCCACCAACGATAGGAATACGCAGTATTTT	.	.	TRBV24-1	TRBJ2-3
CASSAGTGAYKQYF	TGTGCCAGCAGCGCCGGGACAGGGGCCTACAAGCAGTACTTC	TRBD1	.	TRBV7-6	TRBJ2-7
CSARKTGEGNQPQHF	TGCAGTGCTAGAAAGACAGGGGAGGGCAATCAGCCCCAGCATTTT	TRBD1	once	TRBV20-1	TRBJ1-5
CSAKFGEQYF	TGCAGTGCCAAGTTCGGGGAGCAGTACTTC	.	.	TRBV20-1	TRBJ2-5
CSARGGVNGLAGLAYNEQFF	TGCAGTGCAAGGGGGGGCGTCAATGGGCTAGCGGGACTCGCGTACAATGAGCAGTTCTTC	TRBD2	.	TRBV20-1	TRBJ2-1
CAWSVRLRGIVGYTF	TGTGCCTGGAGTGTAAGGCTAAGGGGGATTGTGGGCTACACCTTC	.	.	TRBV30	TRBJ1-2
CSVEETQNIQYF	TGCAGCGTTGAAGAGACTCAAAACATTCAGTACTTC	.	many	TRBV29-1	TRBJ2-4
CASRLQATTVNTIYF	TGTGCCAGCAGGCTACAGGCCACAACCGTAAACACCATATATTTT	.	.	TRBV2	TRBJ1-3
CASSPLLVPGSGANVLTF	TGTGCCAGCAGCCCACTCCTAGTTCCGGGATCTGGGGCCAACGTCCTGACTTTC	.	few	TRBV7-9	TRBJ2-6
CSVSFEETQYF	TGCAGCGTTTCTTTCGAGGAGACCCAGTACTTC	.	many	TRBV29-1	TRBJ2-5
CSARDAGSETQYF	TGCAGTGCGAGAGACGCGGGCTCAGAGACCCAGTACTTC	.	.	TRBV20-1	TRBJ2-5
CASEEDRTGSLGGYTF	TGTGCCAGCGAGGAGGACCGGACAGGGAGTTTGGGAGGCTACACCTTC	TRBD1	.	TRBV28	TRBJ1-2
CAWISGAGSGANVLTF	TGTGCCTGGATTTCAGGGGCTGGCTCTGGGGCCAACGTCCTGACTTTC	.	.	TRBV30	TRBJ2-6
CASSLGDRLTNEQFF	TGTGCCAGCAGCTTAGGGGACAGGCTAACCAATGAGCAGTTCTTC	TRBD1	once	TRBV11-3	TRBJ2-1
CASSRDGSFYNEQYF	TGCGCCAGCAGCCGGGACGGTTCGTTTTACAATGAGCAGTACTTC	.	.	TRBV4-3	TRBJ2-7
CASSPMYEQFF	TGTGCCAGCAGCCCCATGTATGAGCAGTTCTTC	.	.	TRBV7-9	TRBJ2-1
CASSLAYNEQFF	TGTGCCAGCAGCTTAGCTTACAATGAGCAGTTCTTC	.	many	TRBV7-2	TRBJ2-1
CASSRTSAGDTQYF	TGTGCCAGCAGCCGGACTAGCGCTGGAGATACGCAGTATTTT	TRBD2	many	TRBV7-9	TRBJ2-3
CASSMEGGSEQFF	TGTGCCAGCAGCATGGAAGGGGGCAGTGAGCAGTTCTTC	TRBD1	.	TRBV9	TRBJ2-1
CASSPPSSGRHEQFF	TGTGCCAGCAGCCCCCCGTCTAGCGGGAGGCATGAGCAGTTCTTC	TRBD2	few	TRBV14	TRBJ2-1